The present TCR beta chain was sequenced within a study of CD8 T cells in Susac syndrome. Notes on the study in general: No clonal expansion appeared among CD4+ T cells in Susac patients.

FACS enriched CD8+ TEMRA cells, while bulk CD8+ and CD4+ were negatively isolated. Details on this clonotype: Its antigen is unknown. A read error may produce the germline difference seen at one junction end.

The CDR3 is 15 amino acids. CDR1 is SQVTM, CDR2 ANQGSEA, per germline. RNA totalling about 0.5 to 1 ug underwent reverse transcription with random hexamers. The CDR3 of TCR beta was amplified by immunoSEQ multiplex PCR across 54 Vbeta and 13 Jbeta. From the immunoSEQ multiplex PCR reads, TCRdb called clonotypes with MiXCR, one entry per CDR3 protein. This sample has fewer than 200,000 distinct CDR3 sequences, with roughly 90% found just once. The sequence came from a human donor with Susac syndrome. The chain links TRBV29-1 to TRBJ2-5; 8 nucleotides line up with TRBD2. Specimen: CD4+ T cells from PBMCs. DNA for the CDR3: TGCAGCGTCGAAGTAGCGGGGAGCTCGGTAATGACCCAGTACTTC. Translation: CSVEVAGSSVMTQYF.